This TCR beta chain originates from a study of coeliac disease (dated by TCRdb to the early 2020s). As for the study more broadly: Each coeliac patient fell into one of three classes: newly diagnosed active disease, refractory coeliac disease type I, or disease kept under control by a gluten-free diet. Next-generation sequencing of rearranged TRB and TRG CDR3 regions was applied to small intestinal lymphocyte fractions from coeliac and non-coeliac patients. TRB sequencing worked for samples from under 35 subjects, and these included 24 paired bulk unsorted intraepithelial and lamina propria cell samples. The full study included around 30 patients: about 22 with serologically confirmed coeliac disease and 8 controls with non-small intestinal disorders. The goal was to describe the TR repertoires of small intestinal T cells in active coeliac disease, in refractory type I coeliac disease, and in coeliac disease treated with a gluten-free diet.

Cells were frozen in liquid nitrogen in DMSO/FBS as aliquots of 400,000 to 550,000 cells, with a single aliquot from each fraction going to sequencing. Endoscopy and small intestinal biopsy were performed in all 30 or so patients in the study. To release lamina propria cells, the biopsy tissue left over after intraepithelial cell isolation was digested with collagenase. Genomic DNA was extracted from frozen unsorted cell fractions using the Qiagen DNeasy blood extraction kit. Libraries were built with the immunoSEQ multiplex PCR assay. The TR loci underwent multiplexed PCR amplification, with J gene segments targeted by reverse primers and V gene segments targeted by forward primers. Amplified CDR3 regions were sequenced on the Illumina HiSeq System. In the source study's methods: Closely related reads were merged with a nearest-neighbour algorithm so that PCR and sequencing errors were removed and data were collapsed into unique sequences. Two measures summarised the repertoires: clonality, and T cell density, defined as TR molecules per amount of genomic DNA input. Public TRs were defined as CDR3 amino acid sequences in at least 80% of unsorted samples, then tested for differential abundance between coeliac and control samples. Every lamina propria sample was checked against a list of some 220 published gliadin-specific TRB sequences. Kruskal-Wallis tests followed by Dunn post-tests were used to test for differences in clonality and density between disease groups. The immuneACCESS repertoire file appears here via TCRdb, limited to in-frame rearrangements. These files lack a portion of the clones; in checked studies, under half of the deficit traces to unresolved V genes, and the cause of the others is not known. That table gives V, J and clone size, and the DNA gave D and trimming. The sample data list around 5,700 clones, and around 68% of these were observed just once. The ten most abundant clones make up roughly 9.2% of the sample.

Study-wide conclusions, independent of this receptor: For the most part, TRB repertoires were private, with most amino acid sequences found in only one sample, and V-gene usage showed no significant difference across disease groups. The authors considered the approach unsuitable for unbiased detection of gliadin-specific T cells, which are scarce and rarely shared between patients. Compared with controls, active coeliac intraepithelial and lamina propria samples had TRB and TRG repertoires of lower clonality, which suggests that diverse T cells were recruited. High-purity fractions were not obtained when intraepithelial cells were separated from lamina propria cells, so cross-contamination between compartments was possible. Published gliadin-specific TRB sequences were found in about 55% of the 18 coeliac lamina propria samples but in only 1 of 6 controls.

On this clone itself: It has no known antigen specificity. The input lacks base qualities; no much larger clone sits a single base away.

Sequenced sample: lymphocytes from the gut lamina propria. Reading the label with the study, this specimen's cell subset or site is: lamina propria cell (LPC) fraction of small intestinal biopsy. This TCR was recovered from a man between 65 and 85 years old with active celiac disease.

In nucleotides, the sequence is TGTGCCAGCAGTTCTCTACAGGGCGGTGGCTACACCTTC. It encodes CASSSLQGGGYTF. Recombination connected TRBV6-1 to TRBJ1-2; matching of 6 bases hints at TRBD1 as the D gene. V gives up 5 bases and J gives up 7 bases, and the segment between their germline ends measures 14 bases. Looking up the germline V gene yields CDR1 MNHNS and CDR2 SASEGT. The CDR3 numbers 13 residues from cysteine through phenylalanine. Of the read, only the CDR3 DNA is kept; its 39 bases are in frame from base 1.